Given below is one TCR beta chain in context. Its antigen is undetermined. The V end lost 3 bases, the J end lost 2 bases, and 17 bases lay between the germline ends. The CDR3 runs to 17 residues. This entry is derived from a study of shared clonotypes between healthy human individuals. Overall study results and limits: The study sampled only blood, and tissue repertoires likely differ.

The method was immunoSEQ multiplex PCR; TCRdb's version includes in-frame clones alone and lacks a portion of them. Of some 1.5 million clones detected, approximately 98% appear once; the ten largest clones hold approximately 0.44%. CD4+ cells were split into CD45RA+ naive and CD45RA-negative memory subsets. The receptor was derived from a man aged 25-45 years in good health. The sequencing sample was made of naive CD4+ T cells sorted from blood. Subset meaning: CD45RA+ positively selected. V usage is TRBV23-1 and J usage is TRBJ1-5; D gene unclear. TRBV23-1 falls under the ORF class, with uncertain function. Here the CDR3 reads CASSQAALDNGNQPQHF. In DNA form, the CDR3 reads TGCGCCAGCAGTCAGGCGGCCCTCGACAATGGCAATCAGCCCCAGCATTTT.